A single T cell receptor beta chain is shown here with its context. The sample originates from a study of blood T cell repertoires in COVID-19. Trimming left V 2 bases short and J 6 bases short, with 13 bases between. The CDR3 spans 15 residues. Per the germline V gene, CDR1 is LGHNA and CDR2 is YNFKEQ. Profiling relied on immunoSEQ multiplex PCR, and the TCRdb table lists in-frame clones only, not all of them. Among around 170,000 clones, 90% to 95% were seen once, and the ten largest hold approximately 0.5%. The sequencing input was peripheral blood. The V and J genes are TRBV4-2 and TRBJ2-2; possible D gene TRBD2, 6 bases. This clonotype was obtained from a man aged 50 to 60 with acute or convalescent COVID-19. The CDR3 DNA is TGTGCCAGCAGCCAAAACTTAGCGGTTTCCGGGGAGCTGTTTTTT. Protein sequence: CASSQNLAVSGELFF.